This TCR beta chain stems from a study of blood T cell repertoires in COVID-19. The study drew participants aged about 18 to 89 years from 20 to 30 US areas. The CDR3 is 15 residues long. The junction had 8 bases not matched to a gene; V was cut back by 6 bases and J by 4 bases. Looked up from germline, CDR1 is MNHEY and CDR2 is SVGAGI. Data came from immunoSEQ multiplex PCR; TCRdb stores just in-frame clones and leaves some out. The sample carries some 300,000 clones, roughly 89% recorded once. The sequenced sample consisted of PBMCs or T cells enriched from blood (not recorded which). The V and J genes are TRBV6-5 and TRBJ1-2; 10 bases line up with TRBD1. The receptor comes from a young woman who had recovered from COVID-19. This chain's CDR3 is CASSRDRGLGYGYTF. In DNA, the CDR3 is TGTGCCAGCAGCCGAGACAGGGGGCTGGGCTATGGCTACACCTTC.